A single sample is the source of the 29 T cell receptor beta chains below, sequenced in a study of blood T cell repertoires in COVID-19. Sequencing was performed with immunoSEQ multiplex PCR; in TCRdb, only in-frame clones are kept and a portion is missing. The top ten clones hold around 5% of a sample with about 69,000 clones, just over 90% of them seen once. The sample taken for sequencing was peripheral blood. These receptors all come from a woman aged 18-35 years with acute or convalescent COVID-19.

The CDR3 sequence is CASSGPTRGSMNYNEQFF. DNA of the CDR3: TGTGCCAGCAGTGGACCTACTAGAGGGTCAATGAACTACAATGAGCAGTTCTTC. The V and J genes are TRBV6-2 or TRBV6-3 and TRBJ2-1, with a tentative D call TRBD2 (5 bases). The length of the CDR3 is 18 residues. The V end was cut by 5 bases, the J end by 3 bases, with 23 bases between. CDR1 MNHEY and CDR2 SVGEGT come from the germline V gene.

The chain joins TRBV11-2 to TRBJ1-4, with 9 bases lining up with TRBD1. Germline-derived CDR1 and CDR2 are SGHAT and FQNNGV. The CDR3 is 16 amino acids. With V trimmed by 5 bases and J by 12 bases, 16 bases remained unmatched. The CDR3 sequence is CASSPDRGGLEGELFF. In DNA form, the CDR3 reads TGTGCCAGCAGCCCCGACAGGGGGGGACTTGAAGGGGAACTGTTTTTT. The full variable domain, with the rest looked up from reference TRBV11-2 and TRBJ1-4, is EAGVAQSPRYKIIEKRQSVAFWCNPISGHATLYWYQQILGQGPKLLIQFQNNGVVDDSQLPKDRFSAERLKGVDSTLKIQPAKLEDSAVYLCASSPDRGGLEGELFFGSGTQLSVL.

This chain uses TRBV11-2 with TRBJ1-4; 9 bases agree with TRBD1. Losses at the gene ends were 4 bases for V and 5 bases for J; bases not matched to a gene: 11. CDR3 length equals 17 residues. Germline V CDR1 and CDR2: SGHAT, FQNNGV. The CDR3 DNA reads TGTGCCAGCAGCTCCCTTAACCGACAGGGGGGGAATGAAAAACTGTTTTTT. It encodes CASSSLNRQGGNEKLFF.

The chain's CDR3 is CASSLAQTSYEQYF. In DNA form, the CDR3 reads TGCGCCAGCAGCTTGGCACAGACGAGCTACGAGCAGTACTTC. The V call is TRBV5-1, the J call TRBJ2-7; D uncertain. Germline CDR1 reads SGHRS; CDR2 reads YFSETQ. This CDR3 has 14 residues. Trimming took off 0 bases at V and 3 bases at J, with 10 bases between the two ends.

The chain uses TRBV21-1 and TRBJ1-2; TRBD1 is taken as the D call from the table, unchecked against the DNA. TRBV21-1 is noted as a pseudogene. This CDR3 has 13 amino acids. As DNA, the CDR3 is TGTGCCAGCAGCAGTATAGGGGTAGGCGGCTACACCTTC. Its translation is CASSSIGVGGYTF.

Here the CDR3 reads CAISSGVVTDTQYF. For the CDR3, the DNA is TGTGCCATCAGTAGCGGGGTCGTCACAGATACGCAGTATTTT. The rearrangement joins TRBV10-3 to TRBJ2-3; 7 bases align to TRBD2. The CDR3 extends over 14 amino acids. Germline V gene sequence: CDR1 ENHRY, CDR2 SYGVKD. V trimming: 5 bases; J trimming: 2 bases; junction bases outside the gene matches: 4.

This sequence joins TRBV11-2 and TRBJ2-4; D may be TRBD2 (5 bases). V gave up 3 bases and J gave up 8 bases, with 8 bases separating them. This CDR3 spans 12 amino acids. From germline, CDR1 is SGHAT and CDR2 FQNNGV. The CDR3 region has the DNA TGTGCCAGCAGCTTTAGCGTGGACATTCAGTACTTC. Translating gives CASSFSVDIQYF.

As DNA, the CDR3 is TGTGCCAGCAGTAATCAGGGGGACTACACTGAAGCTTTCTTT. It specifies CASSNQGDYTEAFF. This chain connects TRBV2 to TRBJ1-1, with 7 bases lining up with TRBD1. With 5 bases clipped from V and 3 bases from J, the junction kept 6 bases outside the gene matches. Germline V CDR1 and CDR2: SNHLY, FYNNEI. The CDR3 covers 14 residues.

This sequence joins TRBV13 and TRBJ1-1; maybe TRBD1 (6 bases). The V end lost 5 bases, the J end lost 6 bases, and 19 bases lay between the germline ends. CDR3 length: 15 residues. CDR1 PRHDT and CDR2 FYEKMQ come from the germline V gene (reference sequence). The CDR3 DNA is TGTGCCAGCAGCCAATTACAGGGAACGTCGGCTGAAGCTTTCTTT. As protein: CASSQLQGTSAEAFF.

This chain connects TRBV9 to TRBJ2-3; D not certain. The CDR3 has 12 amino acids. V gave up 4 bases and J gave up 4 bases, with 7 bases separating them. CDR1 SGDLS and CDR2 YYNGEE come from the germline V gene. The CDR3 protein is CASSLSADTQYF. CDR3 DNA: TGTGCCAGCAGCCTTAGTGCAGATACGCAGTATTTT.

V and J are TRBV29-1 and TRBJ2-1; 7 nucleotides match TRBD2. Trimming took 6 bases from V and 1 from J; bases not matched to a gene: 12. Germline CDR1 and CDR2: SQVTM and ANQGSEA. The CDR3 is 16 amino acids. CDR3 DNA: TGCAGCGTCCCGAAGGGTTCGGGAGGTTCCTACAATGAGCAGTTCTTC. Encoded protein: CSVPKGSGGSYNEQFF.

V and J are TRBV27 and TRBJ1-1, with TRBD1 matching 8 bases. The V segment lost 5 bases and the J segment 1 base; nucleotides outside the gene matches: 6. The germline V gene has CDR1 MNHEY and CDR2 SMNVEV (reference sequence). The length of the CDR3 is 15 residues. In DNA, the CDR3 is TGTGCCAGCAGTGGAAAGACAGGGGAGAACACTGAAGCTTTCTTT. Translated, it gives CASSGKTGENTEAFF.

This chain joins TRBV16 and TRBJ1-5; D gene ambiguous. The CDR3 has 14 amino acids. The V gene's germline CDR1 is KGHSY and CDR2 FQNENV. The ends were cut back, 0 bases at V and 10 bases at J, with 13 bases in the middle. CDR3: CASSQSSGFSPQHF. The CDR3 DNA reads as TGTGCCAGCAGCCAATCATCCGGGTTTAGCCCCCAGCATTTT.

The chain joins TRBV4-3 to TRBJ2-7; no definite D call. The CDR3 contains 15 residues. V lost 1 base to trimming and J lost 2 bases, with 12 bases between them. Germline assignment: CDR1 LGHNA and CDR2 YSLEER. The DNA of the CDR3 is TGCGCCAGCAGCCAAGTGTGGGCAGCTACCTACGAGCAGTACTTC. This codes for CASSQVWAATYEQYF.

J is TRBJ1-5 and V is TRBV6-5; D is undetermined. Between the trimmed V and J ends, which lost 8 bases and 5 bases, there was a span of 13 bases. CDR3 length equals 13 residues. Germline CDR1 and CDR2: MNHEY and SVGAGI. For the CDR3, the DNA is TGTGCCAGCGTGTCGGGGAAGGATCAGCCCCAGCATTTT. Protein: CASVSGKDQPQHF.

J is TRBJ1-4 and V is TRBV4-1; perhaps TRBD1 as D (5 bases). V was cut by 4 bases and J by 0 bases, with 15 bases left in between. CDR3 length equals 17 residues. Germline loops: CDR1 MGHRA, CDR2 YSYEKL. The CDR3 reads CASSPRPGTATNEKLFF. The CDR3 coding sequence is TGCGCCAGCAGCCCCCGCCCAGGGACTGCAACTAATGAAAAACTGTTTTTT.

V gene TRBV5-1 combines with J gene TRBJ2-3, with TRBD2 identical over 8 bases. The CDR3 consists of 18 residues. Trimming removed 1 base from V and 2 bases from J; junction bases left unmatched: 12. CDR1 and CDR2 (germline): SGHRS, YFSETQ. The CDR3 sequence is CASSLYVSERGLTDTQYF. DNA of the CDR3: TGCGCCAGCAGCTTGTATGTGTCGGAGCGGGGGCTCACAGATACGCAGTATTTT.

The chain employs TRBV19 and TRBJ1-4; D is perhaps TRBD1 (5 bases). This CDR3 is built from 12 residues. CDR1 is LNHDA and CDR2 is SQIVND in the germline V gene (reference sequence). The V gene lost 3 bases and the J gene lost 7 bases, with 6 bases spanning the gap. The DNA of the CDR3 is TGTGCCAGTAGTATTCAGGGTGAAAAACTGTTTTTT. This codes for CASSIQGEKLFF. Full variable domain (outside the CDR3, taken from reference TRBV19 and TRBJ1-4): DGGITQSPKYLFRKEGQNVTLSCEQNLNHDAMYWYRQDPGQGLRLIYYSQIVNDFQKGDIAEGYSVSREKKESFPLTVTSAQKNPTAFYLCASSIQGEKLFFGSGTQLSVL.

V is TRBV11-2 and J is TRBJ2-7; 7 bases line up with TRBD1. This CDR3 has 15 residues. The germline CDR1 and CDR2 sequences are SGHAT and FQNNGV. Losses at the gene ends were 5 bases for V and 2 bases for J; bases not matched to a gene: 9. The CDR3 reads CASSLGTAPTYEQYF. CDR3 DNA: TGTGCCAGCAGCCTCGGGACAGCGCCCACCTACGAGCAGTACTTC.

The chain uses TRBV28 and TRBJ2-7; tentatively, D is TRBD1 (5 bases). Germline V gene data show CDR1 as MDHEN and CDR2 as SYDVKM. The CDR3 covers 17 residues. With 4 bases removed from V and 0 bases from J, the gap between germline ends came to 19 bases. The CDR3 region is CASSYDTGRALSYEQYF. For the CDR3, the DNA is TGTGCCAGCAGTTACGACACGGGCAGGGCCCTCTCCTACGAGCAGTACTTC.

This chain connects TRBV6-2 or TRBV6-3 to TRBJ1-1; D perhaps matches TRBD1 (6 bases). Looked up from germline, CDR1 is MNHEY and CDR2 is SVGEGT. CDR3 size: 15 residues. V was clipped by 6 bases and J by 5 bases, with 19 bases between them. The CDR3 sequence is CASSRTGTKGTEAFF. CDR3 bases: TGTGCCAGCAGCAGGACCGGGACAAAGGGGACTGAAGCTTTCTTT.

V is TRBV5-4 and J is TRBJ2-1, with 7 bases fitting TRBD1. Per germline, CDR1 SGHNT and CDR2 YYREEE (reference sequence). V lost 1 base to trimming and J lost 8 bases; unmatched junction nucleotides: 9. This CDR3 is 15 amino acids long. CDR3: CASSLRQGGRDEQFF. In DNA, the CDR3 is TGTGCCAGCAGCTTGCGACAGGGTGGTCGTGATGAGCAGTTCTTC.

A few counts support this clone. The chain has TRBV6-6 and TRBJ2-2; TRBD1 matches at 10 bases. Germline trimming cut 6 bases from V and 4 bases from J; bases unmatched to any gene: 8. Germline-derived CDR1 and CDR2 are MNHNY and SVGAGI (reference sequence). The CDR3 contains 16 residues. CDR3 in amino acids: CASREPGQGPTGELFF. CDR3 sequence (DNA): TGTGCCAGCAGGGAACCGGGACAGGGGCCCACCGGGGAGCTGTTTTTT.

V is TRBV19 and J is TRBJ2-2; D not resolved. V was pared by 7 bases and J by 1 base, with 13 bases between. The length of the CDR3 is 15 residues. From germline, CDR1 is LNHDA and CDR2 SQIVND (reference sequence). The CDR3 DNA sequence: TGTGCCAGTATGGTTGGTAGCCTGAACACCGGGGAGCTGTTTTTT. Translating it yields CASMVGSLNTGELFF.

The chain is built from TRBV30 and TRBJ2-1; 9 bases fit TRBD2. V shed 1 base and J 4 bases; nucleotides not matched to a gene: 5. Looked up from germline, CDR1 is GTSNPN and CDR2 is SVGIG (reference sequence). This CDR3 region has 15 residues. This CDR3 reads CAWSEPSGIYNEQFF. CDR3 sequence (DNA): TGTGCCTGGAGTGAACCTAGCGGGATATACAATGAGCAGTTCTTC.

The rearrangement uses TRBV19 and TRBJ1-2; D is ambiguous. CDR3 length: 14 amino acids. V was cut by 2 bases and J by 2 bases, with 9 bases left in between. Per germline, CDR1 LNHDA and CDR2 SQIVND (reference sequence). CDR3 nucleotides: TGTGCCAGTAGTATAAGTACAGAGAACTATGGCTACACCTTC. The encoded protein is CASSISTENYGYTF.

V is TRBV10-3 and J is TRBJ2-1; the match to TRBD2 covers 7 bases. The CDR3 runs to 17 residues. The germline V gene encodes CDR1 ENHRY and CDR2 SYGVKD. The ends lost 3 bases at V and 7 bases at J; junction bases unmatched: 15. The CDR3 protein is CAISDLRPGLLFNEQFF. Written as DNA, the CDR3 is TGTGCCATCAGTGACCTTCGACCGGGACTATTATTTAATGAGCAGTTCTTC.

This clone appeared once. This sequence joins TRBV28 and TRBJ1-1; D gene uncertain. This CDR3 is built from 13 residues. The V end lost 3 bases, the J end lost 7 bases, and 12 bases lay between the germline ends. Germline CDR1 is MDHEN and CDR2 is SYDVKM. CDR3: CASSFRGNGEAFF. The CDR3 DNA sequence: TGTGCCAGCAGTTTTCGAGGGAACGGTGAAGCTTTCTTT.

This clone was recorded once. The J gene is TRBJ2-2, the V gene TRBV6-5; 11 bases are a match to TRBD2. The CDR3 sequence is 15 residues long. The V segment lost 2 bases and the J segment 5 bases; nucleotides outside the gene matches: 1. CDR1 MNHEY and CDR2 SVGAGI come from the germline V gene. The CDR3 loop is CASSYLAGGTGELFF. The CDR3 DNA follows: TGTGCCAGCAGTTACCTAGCGGGAGGAACCGGGGAGCTGTTTTTT.